These 21 T cell receptor beta chains originate from one sample sequenced in a study of Graves' ophthalmopathy and Graves' hyperthyroidism. RNA transcripts served as template for amplifying TCR beta CDR3 sequences. HTBI primers served in a first-round RT-PCR, which a second-round multiplex PCR followed. Using its own MiXCR run on the multiplex PCR reads, TCRdb lists one record per CDR3 protein. The data show hundreds of thousands of distinct CDR3 sequences, 35% to 45% seen once. The material sequenced was peripheral blood. These receptors were collected from an adult man with Graves' ophthalmopathy.

The DNA of the CDR3 is TGTGCCAGCAAGGGGGTAGCAGCCGCACCCCTCCACTTT. Translated: CASKGVAAAPLHF. The chain recombines TRBV25-1 with TRBJ1-6; maybe TRBD1 (6 bases). Per the germline V gene, CDR1 is MGHDK and CDR2 is SYGVNS. V shed 7 bases and J shed 11 bases, with 15 bases lying between them. This CDR3 contains 13 residues.

This chain links TRBV29-1 with TRBJ1-4; D is uncertain. V dropped 7 bases and J dropped 5 bases, with 14 bases sitting between them. Per the germline V gene, CDR1 is SQVTM and CDR2 is ANQGSEA. CDR3 length: 13 amino acids. CDR3 sequence reads: CSEVPGGNEKLFF. The CDR3 DNA reads as TGCAGCGAGGTGCCGGGAGGGAATGAAAAACTGTTTTTT.

This chain connects TRBV2 to TRBJ1-1; 7 bases agree with TRBD1. The CDR3 extends over 13 amino acids. CDR1 is SNHLY, CDR2 FYNNEI, per germline. The V gene end was trimmed by 11 bases and the J gene end by 4 bases; junction bases not matched to a gene: 10. The CDR3 reads CAGQRGQSTEAFF. The CDR3 DNA follows: TGTGCCGGCCAGCGGGGACAGTCCACTGAAGCTTTCTTT.

The V call is TRBV29-1, the J call TRBJ2-3; 11 bases align to TRBD2. Germline lookup yields CDR1 SQVTM and CDR2 ANQGSEA. The CDR3 has 15 amino acids. The J segment lost 7 bases and the V segment lost 3 bases, leaving 9 bases of the junction unmatched. The CDR3 nucleotides read TGCAGCGTTGAGGGACTAGCGGACCTTGGGTATACGCAGTATTTT. Translated: CSVEGLADLGYTQYF.

Of note for this clonotype: This could be a read error, since a much larger clone is one nucleotide away. This chain joins TRBV19 and TRBJ2-5; possibly TRBD2 for D (6 bases). The germline V and J ends were trimmed by 6 bases and 4 bases, with 15 bases remaining between them. This CDR3 spans 14 amino acids. Germline V lookup: CDR1 LNHDA, CDR2 SQIVND (reference sequence). The CDR3 coding sequence is TGTGCCAGTAGGCACACCGGGGGTATAGAGACCCAGTACTTC. Residues: CASRHTGGIETQYF. Variable domain in full (rest from reference TRBV19 and TRBJ2-5): DGGITQSPKYLFRKEGQNVTLSCEQNLNHDAMYWYRQDPGQGLRLIYYSQIVNDFQKGDIAEGYSVSREKKESFPLTVTSAQKNPTAFYLCASRHTGGIETQYFGPGTRLLVL.

Turning to this clonotype: A much bigger clone sits one base away, suggesting this may be a read error. The chain employs TRBV29-1 and TRBJ1-2; TRBD1 matches at 8 bases. There are 13 residues in the CDR3. Germline CDR1 reads SQVTM; CDR2 reads ANQGSEA. The V segment lost 6 bases and the J segment 1 base; nucleotides outside the gene matches: 4. The CDR3 DNA reads as TGCAGCGTAACAGGGGGGGATAACTATGGCTACACCTTC. Protein product: CSVTGGDNYGYTF.

The J gene is TRBJ1-1, the V gene TRBV3-1; a possible D gene is TRBD1 (5 bases). Germline V gives CDR1 LGHDT, CDR2 YNNKEL (reference sequence). Between the trimmed V and J ends, which lost 1 base and 11 bases, there was a span of 17 bases. The CDR3 sequence is 14 residues long. Written as DNA, the CDR3 is TGTGCCAGCAGCCAAGGGCGGGCTAGAGGGGACGCTTTCTTT. This gives the protein CASSQGRARGDAFF.

The chain links TRBV29-1 to TRBJ1-2; D is ambiguous. CDR1 SQVTM and CDR2 ANQGSEA come from the germline V gene. There are 12 residues in the CDR3. Trimming took off 5 bases at V and 0 bases at J, with 7 bases between the two ends. The CDR3 DNA sequence: TGCAGCGTTAGCCGGGCTAACTATGGCTACACCTTC. Protein sequence: CSVSRANYGYTF. The whole variable domain, filled in from reference TRBV29-1 and TRBJ1-2, reads SAVISQKPSRDICQRGTSLTIQCQVDSQVTMMFWYRQQPGQSLTLIATANQGSEATYESGFVIDKFPISRPNLTFSTLTVSNMSPEDSSIYLCSVSRANYGYTFGSGTRLTVV.

This clonotype was detected many times. This chain joins TRBV24-1 and TRBJ1-2; 8 nucleotides agree with TRBD1. V shed 6 bases, J shed 4 bases, and the junction held 3 bases outside the gene matches. The CDR3 covers 13 residues. Germline V gene data show CDR1 as KGHDR and CDR2 as SFDVKD. The CDR3 is CATSTQGAYGYTF. The CDR3 DNA reads TGTGCCACCAGTACCCAGGGGGCCTATGGCTACACCTTC.

This clonotype was seen ten or more times. The genes are TRBV6-5 and TRBJ1-1, with 7 positions matching TRBD1. Germline trimming cut 6 bases from V and 4 bases from J; bases unmatched to any gene: 11. The CDR3 has 15 amino acids. CDR1 and CDR2 from the germline V gene are MNHEY and SVGAGI. The DNA of the CDR3 is TGTGCCAGCAGGGAAGAAGACAGGGTAGGCACTGAAGCTTTCTTT. This sequence encodes CASREEDRVGTEAFF.

This clonotype came up once. The chain employs TRBV30 and TRBJ1-1; 7 bases fit TRBD1. J was trimmed by 8 bases and V by 2 bases; bases with no gene match: 2. In germline, CDR1 is GTSNPN, CDR2 SVGIG (reference sequence). The CDR3 contains 11 residues. CDR3: CAWSHRGEAFF. CDR3 nucleotide sequence: TGTGCCTGGAGTCACAGGGGAGAAGCTTTCTTT.

Of note for this clonotype: The conserved final phenylalanine or tryptophan is absent from the CDR3, which likely points to a read error. The rearrangement joins TRBV14 to TRBJ1-1, with a tentative D call TRBD1 (6 bases). The length of the CDR3 is 17 residues. The germline V gene has CDR1 SGHDN and CDR2 FVKESK. V dropped 0 bases and J dropped 2 bases, with 16 bases sitting between them. The CDR3 region is CASSQEFLGQSNTEAFS. The CDR3 DNA is TGTGCCAGCAGCCAAGAATTTCTAGGACAGAGCAACACTGAAGCTTTCTCT.

V gene TRBV29-1 combines with J gene TRBJ1-4; no clear D. V dropped 4 bases and J dropped 8 bases, with 14 bases sitting between them. The germline V gene encodes CDR1 SQVTM and CDR2 ANQGSEA. CDR3 length: 13 residues. The CDR3 here is CSVARVGNEKLFF. The CDR3 DNA reads as TGCAGCGTTGCTAGGGTAGGGAACGAAAAACTGTTTTTT.

This clonotype showed up many times. This chain links TRBV5-1 with TRBJ1-6, with TRBD1 identical over 7 bases. Germline V lookup: CDR1 SGHRS, CDR2 YFSETQ. J gave up 8 bases and V 4 bases, and 9 bases lay outside the gene matches. The CDR3 is made up of 15 amino acids. Written as DNA, the CDR3 is TGCGCCAGCAGCCTGGGGAGGGGGCCGGATTCACCCCTCCACTTT. Its protein is CASSLGRGPDSPLHF.

This CDR3 is CASSQGDPRDSPLHF. DNA of the CDR3: TGTGCCAGCAGCCAAGGGGACCCCCGAGATTCACCCCTCCACTTT. V gene TRBV3-1 combines with J gene TRBJ1-6; D perhaps matches TRBD1 (5 bases). The CDR3 totals 15 residues. Germline lookup yields CDR1 LGHDT and CDR2 YNNKEL (reference sequence). V was clipped by 1 base and J by 8 bases, with 12 bases between them.

V gene TRBV20-1 combines with J gene TRBJ2-5, with a tentative D call TRBD1 (6 bases). Between the trimmed V and J ends, which lost 5 bases and 4 bases, there was a span of 14 bases. Germline CDR1 DFQATT, CDR2 SNEGSKA (reference sequence). The CDR3 totals 13 residues. The CDR3 sequence is CSAPDRGGETQYF. CDR3 DNA sequence: TGCAGTGCTCCCGATAGAGGGGGAGAGACCCAGTACTTC.

This clonotype was seen many times. V is TRBV29-1 and J is TRBJ2-6; D may match TRBD1 or TRBD2 (5 bases each). Deletions cut 0 bases from V and 2 bases from J, with 11 bases between. This CDR3 is built from 16 residues. CDR1 SQVTM and CDR2 ANQGSEA come from the germline V gene. Here the CDR3 DNA reads TGCAGCGTTGAAGAGTTAGGGGAGACTGGGGCCAACGTCCTGACTTTC. Its translation: CSVEELGETGANVLTF.

This clonotype has a count of ten or more. The chain uses TRBV2 and TRBJ1-1, with 8 positions matching TRBD1. After removal of 6 bases from V and 4 bases from J, the junction contained 7 bases not matched to a gene. Germline CDR1 SNHLY, CDR2 FYNNEI. CDR3 length equals 14 residues. This chain's CDR3 is CASSGQGWGTEAFF. The CDR3, as DNA: TGTGCCAGCAGCGGACAGGGATGGGGCACTGAAGCTTTCTTT. The full variable domain, rest sourced from reference TRBV2 and TRBJ1-1, is EPEVTQTPSHQVTQMGQEVILRCVPISNHLYFYWYRQILGQKVEFLVSFYNNEISEKSEIFDDQFSVERPDGSNFTLKIRSTKLEDSAMYFCASSGQGWGTEAFFGQGTRLTVV.

This clonotype was observed at least ten times. The chain joins TRBV7-8 to TRBJ1-4, with 8 bases that match TRBD1. Trimming at V came to 7 bases and at J to 5 bases, leaving 9 bases not matched to a gene. The CDR3 length is 15 residues. Germline loops: CDR1 SGHVS, CDR2 FQNEAQ. In DNA form, the CDR3 reads TGTGCCAGCAAACAGGGACAGGCGAAAAATGAAAAACTGTTTTTT. Its translation is CASKQGQAKNEKLFF.

Many counts were recorded for this clonotype. The chain employs TRBV20-1 and TRBJ1-5; weak D call: TRBD1 (6 bases). The CDR3 loop spans 13 amino acids. Germline V gives CDR1 DFQATT, CDR2 SNEGSKA (reference sequence). Trimming took 6 bases from V and 6 from J, leaving 15 bases between them. The CDR3 DNA follows: TGCAGTGCGCTATCGGGGGCTCGTCAGCCCCAGCATTTT. This translates into CSALSGARQPQHF.

The rearrangement links TRBV30 to TRBJ2-7; no firm D call. Germline V lookup: CDR1 GTSNPN, CDR2 SVGIG (reference sequence). The CDR3 is 11 amino acids. V was cut by 0 bases and J by 5 bases, with 5 bases left in between. CDR3 residues: CAWSVMNEQYF. The CDR3 DNA sequence: TGTGCCTGGAGTGTCATGAACGAGCAGTACTTC.